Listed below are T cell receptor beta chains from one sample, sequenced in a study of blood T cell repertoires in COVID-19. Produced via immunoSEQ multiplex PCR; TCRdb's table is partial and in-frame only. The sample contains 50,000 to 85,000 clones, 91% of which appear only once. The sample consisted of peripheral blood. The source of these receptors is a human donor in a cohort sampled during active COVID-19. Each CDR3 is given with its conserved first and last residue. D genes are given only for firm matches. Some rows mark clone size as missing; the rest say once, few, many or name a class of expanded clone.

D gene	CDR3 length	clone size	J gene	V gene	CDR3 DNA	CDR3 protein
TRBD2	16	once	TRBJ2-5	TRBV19	TGTGCCAGTAGTATAACATCTGCGGGGGGGGCGGAGACCCAGTACTTC	CASSITSAGGAETQYF
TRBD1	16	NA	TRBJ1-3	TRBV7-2	TGTGCCAGCAGCCCACCACAGGGGGCGCCTGGAAACACCATATATTTT	CASSPPQGAPGNTIYF
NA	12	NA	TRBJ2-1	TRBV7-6	TGTGCCAGCAGCCTCCCGGGTCTTGAGCAGTTCTTC	CASSLPGLEQFF
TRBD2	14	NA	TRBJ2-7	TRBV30	TGTGCCTGGAGACTAGCGGGATCTTCCTACGAGCAGTACTTC	CAWRLAGSSYEQYF
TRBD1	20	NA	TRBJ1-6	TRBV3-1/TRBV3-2	TGTGCCAGCAGCCATGGCAGGGACAGGGGGCGCGAGGTTTGTAATTCACCCCTCCACTTT	CASSHGRDRGREVCNSPLHF
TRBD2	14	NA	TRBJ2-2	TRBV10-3	TGTGCCATCAGTGACGCGGGGGACACCGGGGAGCTGTTTTTT	CAISDAGDTGELFF
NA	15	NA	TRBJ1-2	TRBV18	TGTGCCAGCTCACAGTCGACAGACACCCTCCTGCGGTACACCTTC	CASSQSTDTLLRYTF
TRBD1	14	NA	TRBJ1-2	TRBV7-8	TGTGCCAGCAGCTTCGACAGGGTGGGGTATGGCTACACCTTC	CASSFDRVGYGYTF
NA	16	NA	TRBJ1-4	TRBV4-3	TGCGCCAGCAGCCAAGAGCCGATAGCAACTAATGAAAAACTGTTTTTT	CASSQEPIATNEKLFF
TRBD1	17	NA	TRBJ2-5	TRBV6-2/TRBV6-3	TGTGCCAGCAGTCTGGGGTTTCGGACAGGGGTCCGAGAGACCCAGTACTTC	CASSLGFRTGVRETQYF
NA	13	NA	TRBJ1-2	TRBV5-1	TGCGCCAGCAGCTTGGAAGCGCGGGGTGGCTACACCTTC	CASSLEARGGYTF
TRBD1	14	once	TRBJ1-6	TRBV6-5	TGTGCCAGCAGTTACTATGACAGGGATTCACCCCTCCACTTT	CASSYYDRDSPLHF
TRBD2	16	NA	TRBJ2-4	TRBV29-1	TGCAGCGTCTGGACTAGCGGGAGGCAGCTCAAAAACATTCAGTACTTC	CSVWTSGRQLKNIQYF
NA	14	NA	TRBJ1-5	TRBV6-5	TGTGCCAGCAGTTATCGGGGTGGGAATCAGCCCCAGCATTTT	CASSYRGGNQPQHF
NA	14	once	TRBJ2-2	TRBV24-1	TGTGCCACCAGTGATGTCCGGGGGACCGGGGAGCTGTTTTTT	CATSDVRGTGELFF
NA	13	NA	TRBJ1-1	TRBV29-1	TGCAGCGTCGAGAAACAGGAAGACACTGAAGCTTTCTTT	CSVEKQEDTEAFF
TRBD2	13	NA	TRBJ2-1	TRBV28	TGTGCCAGCAGTTTAGCCAGCGGGAGGAAGCAGTTCTTC	CASSLASGRKQFF
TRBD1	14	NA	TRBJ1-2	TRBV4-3	TGCGCCAGCAGCCAGGACAGGGGCATCTATGGCTACACCTTC	CASSQDRGIYGYTF
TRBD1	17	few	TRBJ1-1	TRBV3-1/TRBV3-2	TGTGCCAGCAGCCAAGGGGGACAGGGGGCGACGAACACTGAAGCTTTCTTT	CASSQGGQGATNTEAFF
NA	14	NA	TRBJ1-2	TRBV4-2	TGTGCCAGCAGCCATTTACCAGACTCGTATGGCTACACCTTC	CASSHLPDSYGYTF
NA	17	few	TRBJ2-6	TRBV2	TGTGCCAGCAGTGTGATGGGGCTAGGTCTGGGGGCCAACGTCCTGACTTTC	CASSVMGLGLGANVLTF
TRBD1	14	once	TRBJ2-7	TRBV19	TGTGCCAGTAGCAAGACAGGGGGAATAGTCGAGCAGTACTTC	CASSKTGGIVEQYF
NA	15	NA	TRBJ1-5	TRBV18	TGTGCCAGCTCACCTCGCGAAGCCTTAAATCAGCCCCAGCATTTT	CASSPREALNQPQHF
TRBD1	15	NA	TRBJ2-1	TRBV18	TGTGCCAGCTCAGCCAGAACAGGGGGCAGGGATGAGCAGTTCTTC	CASSARTGGRDEQFF
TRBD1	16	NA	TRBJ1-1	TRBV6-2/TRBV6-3	TGTGCCAGCAGTTACGAGGGAACAGGGGGCGAGGTTGAAGCTTTCTTT	CASSYEGTGGEVEAFF
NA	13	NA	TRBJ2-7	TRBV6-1	TGTGCCAGCAGTGAAAACTTACAGTACGAGCAGTACTTC	CASSENLQYEQYF
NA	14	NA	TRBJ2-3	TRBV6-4	TGTGCCAGCAGTGATAGCGGATACACAGATACGCAGTATTTT	CASSDSGYTDTQYF
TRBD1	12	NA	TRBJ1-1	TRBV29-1	TGCAGCGCCGGGGACAGGGGAACTGAAGCTTTCTTT	CSAGDRGTEAFF
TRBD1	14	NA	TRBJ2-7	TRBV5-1	TGCGCCAGCAGCCTGGGGGACAGGAGCGGCGAGCAGTACTTC	CASSLGDRSGEQYF
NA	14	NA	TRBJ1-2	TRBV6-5	TGTGCCAGCAGTTTTCAGGGGACTAACTATGGCTACACCTTC	CASSFQGTNYGYTF
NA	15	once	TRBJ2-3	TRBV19	TGTGCCAGTAGTATGGGGTGGACAAGCACAGATACGCAGTATTTT	CASSMGWTSTDTQYF
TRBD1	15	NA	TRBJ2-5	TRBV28	TGTGCCAGCAGTGATAGGACAGGGGGCGGAGAGACCCAGTACTTC	CASSDRTGGGETQYF
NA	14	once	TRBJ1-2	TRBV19	TGTGCCAGTAGTCGGGACACCGCTAACTATGGCTACACCTTC	CASSRDTANYGYTF
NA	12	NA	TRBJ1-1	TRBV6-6	TGTGCCATCCAGGATCCGAACACTGAAGCTTTCTTT	CAIQDPNTEAFF
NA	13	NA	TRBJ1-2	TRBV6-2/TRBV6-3	TGTGCCAGCAGTCGAACAGGGAGCTATGGCTACACCTTC	CASSRTGSYGYTF
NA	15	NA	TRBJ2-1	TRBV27	TGTGCCAGCAGTTTATCAAGTGCAGGGAACAATGAGCAGTTCTTC	CASSLSSAGNNEQFF
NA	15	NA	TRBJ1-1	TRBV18	TGTGCCAGCTCACCCCCATCGACTGCCGGGGGTGAAGCTTTCTTT	CASSPPSTAGGEAFF
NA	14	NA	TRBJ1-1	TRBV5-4	TGTGCCAGCAGCTTGGCCCGGAGGAACACTGAAGCTTTCTTT	CASSLARRNTEAFF
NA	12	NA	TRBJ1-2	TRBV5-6	TGTGCCAGTTTCCGGGGGAACTATGGCTACACCTTC	CASFRGNYGYTF
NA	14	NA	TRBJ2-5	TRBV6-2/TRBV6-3	TGTGCCAGCAACCCGGACAGAGACCAAGAGACCCAGTACTTC	CASNPDRDQETQYF
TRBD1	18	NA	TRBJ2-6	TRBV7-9	TGTGCCAGCAGTTATTCCGGGACAGGGATCTCTGGGGCCAACGTCCTGACTTTC	CASSYSGTGISGANVLTF
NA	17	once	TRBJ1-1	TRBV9	TGTGCCAGCAGCGTAGGAAGTTGGGGGGTAGGCGGCACTGAAGCTTTCTTT	CASSVGSWGVGGTEAFF
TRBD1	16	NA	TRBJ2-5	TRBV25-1	TGTGCCAGCAGTATCCGGGACAGTGGAGTAGAAGAGACCCAGTACTTC	CASSIRDSGVEETQYF
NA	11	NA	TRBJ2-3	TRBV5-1	TGCGCCAGCAGCTCCGGGGATACGCAGTATTTT	CASSSGDTQYF
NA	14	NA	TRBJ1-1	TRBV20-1	TGCAGTGCTAGTTCGGCCTTTGGGGACTCTGAAGCTTTCTTT	CSASSAFGDSEAFF
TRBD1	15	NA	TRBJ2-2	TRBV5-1	TGCGCCAGCGGGGAAACAGGGGGCCAGACCGGGGAGCTGTTTTTT	CASGETGGQTGELFF
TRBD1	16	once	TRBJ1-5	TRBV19	TGTGCCAGTAGGCCTAGCCGGGACAGGGGTCTTCAGCCCCAGCATTTT	CASRPSRDRGLQPQHF
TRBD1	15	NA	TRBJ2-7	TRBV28	TGTGCCAGCAGTTTGACAGGGTCGTCGTACTACGAGCAGTACTTC	CASSLTGSSYYEQYF
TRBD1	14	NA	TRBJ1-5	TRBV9	TGTGCCAGCAGCGTTGGGACAGTCAATCAGCCCCAGCATTTT	CASSVGTVNQPQHF